The rows below give T cell receptor beta chains drawn from one sample of a study of blood T cell repertoires in COVID-19. Repertoires were generated with immunoSEQ multiplex PCR, while TCRdb's copy carries only in-frame clones and drops some. The profile covers approximately 40,000 clones, with approximately 86% appearing a single time and roughly 21% taken by the ten largest. Sequenced material: peripheral blood. The source of these receptors is a man in his sixties with acute or convalescent COVID-19. Each CDR3 is given with its conserved first and last residue. D genes are given only for firm matches. Size tells how often a clone was seen (once, few, many) or the class of an expanded clone, and some rows leave it out.

size	V	J	D	CDR3	DNA
-	TRBV11-2	TRBJ1-4	TRBD1	CASSFGPGTGDEKLFF	TGTGCCAGCAGCTTCGGTCCCGGGACAGGGGATGAAAAACTGTTTTTT
-	TRBV25-1	TRBJ2-3	-	CASSVMGGAGADTQYF	TGTGCCAGCAGTGTAATGGGTGGGGCAGGGGCAGATACGCAGTATTTT
-	TRBV6-5	TRBJ1-1	-	CASTHRAEAFF	TGTGCCAGCACTCACCGGGCTGAAGCTTTCTTT
-	TRBV28	TRBJ2-3	-	CASSLWGIKADTQYF	TGTGCCAGCAGTTTATGGGGCATCAAGGCGGATACGCAGTATTTT
-	TRBV2	TRBJ1-1	-	CASSEEEEAFF	TGTGCCAGCAGTGAAGAGGAGGAAGCTTTCTTT
-	TRBV30	TRBJ1-2	-	CAWSRGGGVYGYTF	TGTGCCTGGAGTCGGGGCGGGGGTGTCTATGGCTACACCTTC
-	TRBV5-1	TRBJ1-3	TRBD1	CASSRETGTGGARFGNTIYF	TGCGCCAGCAGCCGTGAAACCGGGACAGGGGGCGCACGGTTTGGAAACACCATATATTTT
-	TRBV11-2	TRBJ2-1	TRBD2	CASSSGTSGSYYEQFF	TGTGCCAGCAGCTCCGGGACTAGCGGGAGTTATTATGAGCAGTTCTTC
once	TRBV5-1	TRBJ2-3	-	CASSGAWPHTDTQYF	TGCGCCAGCAGCGGAGCTTGGCCACACACAGATACGCAGTATTTT
-	TRBV2	TRBJ2-1	-	CASSTQSGSEQFF	TGTGCCAGCAGCACGCAGAGCGGGTCTGAGCAGTTCTTC
-	TRBV18	TRBJ2-2	TRBD1	CASSHDRGEAGELFF	TGTGCCAGCTCTCACGACAGGGGAGAGGCCGGGGAGCTGTTTTTT
-	TRBV6-4	TRBJ2-3	TRBD2	CASSETLAGTDTQYF	TGTGCCAGCAGTGAAACACTAGCGGGAACAGATACGCAGTATTTT
-	TRBV7-2	TRBJ2-3	TRBD2	CASSLLSGRGADTQYF	TGTGCCAGCAGCTTACTTAGCGGGAGGGGGGCAGATACGCAGTATTTT